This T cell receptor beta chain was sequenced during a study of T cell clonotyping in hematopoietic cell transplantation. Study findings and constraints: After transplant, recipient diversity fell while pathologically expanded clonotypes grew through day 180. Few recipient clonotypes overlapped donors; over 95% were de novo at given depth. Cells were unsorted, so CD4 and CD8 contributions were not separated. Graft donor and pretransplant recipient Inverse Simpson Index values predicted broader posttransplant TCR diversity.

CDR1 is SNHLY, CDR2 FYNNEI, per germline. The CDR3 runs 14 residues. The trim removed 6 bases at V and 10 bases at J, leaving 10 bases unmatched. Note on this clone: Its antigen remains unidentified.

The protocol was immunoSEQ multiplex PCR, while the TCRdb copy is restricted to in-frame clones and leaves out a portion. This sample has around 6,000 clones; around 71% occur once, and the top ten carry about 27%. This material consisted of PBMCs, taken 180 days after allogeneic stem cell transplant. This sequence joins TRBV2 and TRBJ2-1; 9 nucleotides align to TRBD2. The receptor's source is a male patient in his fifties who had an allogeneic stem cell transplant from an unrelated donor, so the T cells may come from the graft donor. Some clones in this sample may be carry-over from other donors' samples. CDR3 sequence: CASRKLLSGGEQFF. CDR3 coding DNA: TGTGCCAGCAGGAAACTCCTCAGCGGGGGGGAGCAGTTCTTC.